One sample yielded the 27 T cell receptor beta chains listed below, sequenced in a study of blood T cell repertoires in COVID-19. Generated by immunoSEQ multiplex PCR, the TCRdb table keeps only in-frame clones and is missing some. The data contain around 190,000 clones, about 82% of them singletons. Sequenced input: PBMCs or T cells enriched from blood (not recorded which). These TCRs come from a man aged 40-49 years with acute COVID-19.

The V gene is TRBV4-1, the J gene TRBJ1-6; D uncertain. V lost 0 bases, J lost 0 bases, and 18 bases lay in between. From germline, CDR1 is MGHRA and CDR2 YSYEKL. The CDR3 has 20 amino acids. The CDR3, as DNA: TGCGCCAGCAGCCAAGACTCGGAAACAGCCTCTTTCTCCTATAATTCACCCCTCCACTTT. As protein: CASSQDSETASFSYNSPLHF.

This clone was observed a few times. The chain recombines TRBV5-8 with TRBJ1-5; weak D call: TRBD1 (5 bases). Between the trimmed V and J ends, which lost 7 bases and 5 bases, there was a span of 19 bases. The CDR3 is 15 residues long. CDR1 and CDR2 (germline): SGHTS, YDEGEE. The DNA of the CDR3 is TGTGCCAGCGGCCCGGACACTATTAATTATCAGCCCCAGCATTTT. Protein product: CASGPDTINYQPQHF.

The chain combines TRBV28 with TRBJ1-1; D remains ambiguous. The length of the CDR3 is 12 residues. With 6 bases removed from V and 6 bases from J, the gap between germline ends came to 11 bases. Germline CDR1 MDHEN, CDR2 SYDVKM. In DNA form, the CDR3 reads TGTGCCAGCAGACCCTCCAGTGCTGAAGCTTTCTTT. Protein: CASRPSSAEAFF.

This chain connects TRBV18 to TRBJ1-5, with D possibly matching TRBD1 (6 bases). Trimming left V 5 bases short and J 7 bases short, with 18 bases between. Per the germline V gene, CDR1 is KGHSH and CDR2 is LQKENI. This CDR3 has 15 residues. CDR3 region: CASSTAWGRNQPQHF. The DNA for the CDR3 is TGTGCCAGCTCAACCGCCTGGGGGCGAAACCAGCCCCAGCATTTT. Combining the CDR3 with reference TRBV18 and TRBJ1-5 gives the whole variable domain NAGVMQNPRHLVRRRGQEARLRCSPMKGHSHVYWYRQLPEEGLKFMVYLQKENIIDESGMPKERFSAEFPKEGPSILRIQQVVRGDSAAYFCASSTAWGRNQPQHFGDGTRLSIL.

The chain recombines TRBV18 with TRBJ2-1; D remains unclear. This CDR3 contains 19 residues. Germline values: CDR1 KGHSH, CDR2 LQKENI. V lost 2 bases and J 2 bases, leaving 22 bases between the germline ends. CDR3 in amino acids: CASSPRSARERLPYNEQFF. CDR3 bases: TGTGCCAGCTCACCAAGGTCAGCCAGAGAGCGTTTGCCCTACAATGAGCAGTTCTTC. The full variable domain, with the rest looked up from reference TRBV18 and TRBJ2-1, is NAGVMQNPRHLVRRRGQEARLRCSPMKGHSHVYWYRQLPEEGLKFMVYLQKENIIDESGMPKERFSAEFPKEGPSILRIQQVVRGDSAAYFCASSPRSARERLPYNEQFFGPGTRLTVL.

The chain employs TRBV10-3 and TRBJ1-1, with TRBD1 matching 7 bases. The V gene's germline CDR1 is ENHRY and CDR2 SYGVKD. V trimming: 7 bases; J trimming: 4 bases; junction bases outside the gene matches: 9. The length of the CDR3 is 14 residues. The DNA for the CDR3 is TGTGCCATCACACAGGGGCAACAGGGCACTGAAGCTTTCTTT. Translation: CAITQGQQGTEAFF.

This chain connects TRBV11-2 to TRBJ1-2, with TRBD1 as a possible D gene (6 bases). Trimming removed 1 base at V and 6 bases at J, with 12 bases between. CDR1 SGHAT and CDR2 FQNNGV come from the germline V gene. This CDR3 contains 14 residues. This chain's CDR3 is CASSLVQGSHGYTF. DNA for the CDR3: TGTGCCAGCAGCTTAGTACAGGGTTCCCATGGCTACACCTTC.

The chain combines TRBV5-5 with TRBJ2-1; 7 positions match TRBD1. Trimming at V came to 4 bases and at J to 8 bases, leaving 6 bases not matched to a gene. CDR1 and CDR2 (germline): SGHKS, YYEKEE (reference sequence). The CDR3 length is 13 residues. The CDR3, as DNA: TGTGCCAGCAGCACTACAGGGGACCATGAGCAGTTCTTC. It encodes CASSTTGDHEQFF.

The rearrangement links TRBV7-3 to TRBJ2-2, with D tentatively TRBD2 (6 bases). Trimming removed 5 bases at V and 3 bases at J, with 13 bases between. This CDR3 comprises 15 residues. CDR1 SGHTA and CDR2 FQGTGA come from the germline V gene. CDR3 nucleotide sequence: TGTGCCAGCAGCGAACTCGCGGGATACACCGGGGAGCTGTTTTTT. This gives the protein CASSELAGYTGELFF. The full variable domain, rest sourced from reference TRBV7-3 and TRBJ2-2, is GAGVSQTPSNKVTEKGKYVELRCDPISGHTALYWYRQSLGQGPEFLIYFQGTGAADDSGLPNDRFFAVRPEGSVSTLKIQRTERGDSAVYLCASSELAGYTGELFFGEGSRLTVL.

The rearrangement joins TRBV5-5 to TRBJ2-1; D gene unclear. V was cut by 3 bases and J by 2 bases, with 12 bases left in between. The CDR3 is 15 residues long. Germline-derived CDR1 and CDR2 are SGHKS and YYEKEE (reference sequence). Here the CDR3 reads CASSSDTPAYNEQFF. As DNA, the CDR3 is TGTGCCAGCAGCTCAGACACCCCCGCCTACAATGAGCAGTTCTTC.

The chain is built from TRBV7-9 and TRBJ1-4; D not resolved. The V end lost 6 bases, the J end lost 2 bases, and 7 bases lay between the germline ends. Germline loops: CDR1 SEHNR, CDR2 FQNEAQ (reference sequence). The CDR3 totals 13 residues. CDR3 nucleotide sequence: TGTGCCAGCAGAGGAGGGACTAATGAAAAACTGTTTTTT. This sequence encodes CASRGGTNEKLFF. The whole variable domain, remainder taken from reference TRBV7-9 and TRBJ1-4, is DTGVSQNPRHKITKRGQNVTFRCDPISEHNRLYWYRQTLGQGPEFLTYFQNEAQLEKSRLLSDRFSAERPKGSFSTLEIQRTEQGDSAMYLCASRGGTNEKLFFGSGTQLSVL.

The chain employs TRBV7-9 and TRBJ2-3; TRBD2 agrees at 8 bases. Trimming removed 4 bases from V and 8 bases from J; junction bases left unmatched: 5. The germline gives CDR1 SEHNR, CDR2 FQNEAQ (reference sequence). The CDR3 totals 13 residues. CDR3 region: CASSSTSEGTQYF. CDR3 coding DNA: TGTGCCAGCAGCTCGACTAGCGAAGGTACGCAGTATTTT.

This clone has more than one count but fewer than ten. The CDR3 DNA is TGTGCCAGCACCAAGGGGGGGATAGGGCAAGAGACCCAGTACTTC. It yields the protein CASTKGGIGQETQYF. The chain combines TRBV7-9 with TRBJ2-5; D is possibly TRBD2 (7 bases). The ends were cut back, 7 bases at V and 2 bases at J, with 17 bases in the middle. This CDR3 is built from 15 residues. In germline, CDR1 is SEHNR, CDR2 FQNEAQ (reference sequence). Variable domain in full (rest from reference TRBV7-9 and TRBJ2-5): DTGVSQNPRHKITKRGQNVTFRCDPISEHNRLYWYRQTLGQGPEFLTYFQNEAQLEKSRLLSDRFSAERPKGSFSTLEIQRTEQGDSAMYLCASTKGGIGQETQYFGPGTRLLVL.

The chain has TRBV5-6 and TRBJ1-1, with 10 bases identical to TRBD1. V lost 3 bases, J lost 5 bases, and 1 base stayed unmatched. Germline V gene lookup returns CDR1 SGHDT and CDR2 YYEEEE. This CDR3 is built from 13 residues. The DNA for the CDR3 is TGTGCCAGCAGCTGGACAGGGGGGACTGAAGCTTTCTTT. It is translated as CASSWTGGTEAFF.

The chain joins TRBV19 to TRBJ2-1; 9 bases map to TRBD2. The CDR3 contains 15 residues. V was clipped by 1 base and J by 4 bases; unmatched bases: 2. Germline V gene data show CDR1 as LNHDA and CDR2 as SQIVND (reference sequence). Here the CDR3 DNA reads TGTGCCAGTAGTATAGGTAGCGGGAGATACAATGAGCAGTTCTTC. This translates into CASSIGSGRYNEQFF.

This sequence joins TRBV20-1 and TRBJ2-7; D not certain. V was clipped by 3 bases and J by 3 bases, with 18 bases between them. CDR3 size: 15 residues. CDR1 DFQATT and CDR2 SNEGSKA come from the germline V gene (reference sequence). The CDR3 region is CSASYRTPLYYEQYF. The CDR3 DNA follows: TGCAGTGCTAGTTACCGTACACCACTATACTACGAGCAGTACTTC.

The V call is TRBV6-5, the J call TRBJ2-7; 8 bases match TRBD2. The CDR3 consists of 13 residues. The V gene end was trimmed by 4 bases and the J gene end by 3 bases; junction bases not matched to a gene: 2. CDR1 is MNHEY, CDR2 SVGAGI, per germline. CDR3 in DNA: TGTGCCAGCAGTTCCGGGACTAGCTACGAGCAGTACTTC. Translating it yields CASSSGTSYEQYF.

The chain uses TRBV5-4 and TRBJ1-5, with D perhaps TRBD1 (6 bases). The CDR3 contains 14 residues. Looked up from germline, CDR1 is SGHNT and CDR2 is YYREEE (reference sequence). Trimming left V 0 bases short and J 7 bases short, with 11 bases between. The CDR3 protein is CASSLEGGEQPQHF. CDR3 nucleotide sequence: TGTGCCAGCAGCTTGGAAGGGGGAGAGCAGCCCCAGCATTTT.

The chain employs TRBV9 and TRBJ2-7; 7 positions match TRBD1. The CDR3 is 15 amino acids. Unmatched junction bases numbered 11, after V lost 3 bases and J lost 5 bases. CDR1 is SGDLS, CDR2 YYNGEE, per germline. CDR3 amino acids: CASSDAGTAWDEQYF. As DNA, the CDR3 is TGTGCCAGCAGCGATGCCGGGACAGCATGGGACGAGCAGTACTTC.

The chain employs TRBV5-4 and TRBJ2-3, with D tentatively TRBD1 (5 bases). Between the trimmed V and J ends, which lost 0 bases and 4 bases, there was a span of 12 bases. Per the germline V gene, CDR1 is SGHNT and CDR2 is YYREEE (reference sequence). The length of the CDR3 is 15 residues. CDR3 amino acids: CASSLGQGSADTQYF. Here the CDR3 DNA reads TGTGCCAGCAGCTTGGGCCAGGGTAGTGCAGATACGCAGTATTTT.

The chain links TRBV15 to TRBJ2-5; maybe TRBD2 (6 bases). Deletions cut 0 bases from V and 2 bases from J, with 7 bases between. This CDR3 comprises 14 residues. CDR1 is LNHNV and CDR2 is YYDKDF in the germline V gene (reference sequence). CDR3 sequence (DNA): TGTGCCACCAGCAGAGATCGGGGGCAAGAGACCCAGTACTTC. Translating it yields CATSRDRGQETQYF.

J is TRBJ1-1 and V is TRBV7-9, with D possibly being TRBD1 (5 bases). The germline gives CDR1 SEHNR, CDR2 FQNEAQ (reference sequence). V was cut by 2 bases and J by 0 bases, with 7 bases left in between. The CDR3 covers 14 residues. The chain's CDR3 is CASSLRGLNTEAFF. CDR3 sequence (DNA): TGTGCCAGCAGCTTACGGGGGTTGAACACTGAAGCTTTCTTT.

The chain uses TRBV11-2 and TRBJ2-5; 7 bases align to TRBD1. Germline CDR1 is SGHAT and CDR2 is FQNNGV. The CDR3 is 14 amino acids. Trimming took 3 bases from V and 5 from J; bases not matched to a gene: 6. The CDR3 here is CASSFQGVGETQYF. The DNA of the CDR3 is TGTGCCAGCAGCTTTCAGGGGGTTGGGGAGACCCAGTACTTC.

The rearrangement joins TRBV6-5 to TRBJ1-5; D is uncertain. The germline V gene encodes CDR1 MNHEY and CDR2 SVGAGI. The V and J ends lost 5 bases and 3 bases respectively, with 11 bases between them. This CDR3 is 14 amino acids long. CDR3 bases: TGTGCCAGCAGTAACGCGGGGAACAATCAGCCCCAGCATTTT. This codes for CASSNAGNNQPQHF.

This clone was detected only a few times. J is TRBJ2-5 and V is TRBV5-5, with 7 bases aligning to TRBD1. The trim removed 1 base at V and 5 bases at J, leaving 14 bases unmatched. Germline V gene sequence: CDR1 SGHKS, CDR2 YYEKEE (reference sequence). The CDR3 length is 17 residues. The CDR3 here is CASSLIYYTGVSETQYF. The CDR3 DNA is TGTGCCAGCAGCTTGATTTATTATACAGGGGTTAGTGAGACCCAGTACTTC.

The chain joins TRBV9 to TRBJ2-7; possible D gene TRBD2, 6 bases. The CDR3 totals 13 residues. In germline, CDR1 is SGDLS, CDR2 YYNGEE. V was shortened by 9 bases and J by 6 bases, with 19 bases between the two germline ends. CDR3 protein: CATIRRGVLEQYF. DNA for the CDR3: TGTGCCACAATAAGGCGGGGTGTCCTCGAGCAGTACTTC.

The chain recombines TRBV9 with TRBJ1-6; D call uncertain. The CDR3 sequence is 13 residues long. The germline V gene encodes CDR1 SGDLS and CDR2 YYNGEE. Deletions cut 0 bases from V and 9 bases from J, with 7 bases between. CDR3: CASSVGPISPLHF. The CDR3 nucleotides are TGTGCCAGCAGCGTAGGTCCCATTTCACCCCTCCACTTT. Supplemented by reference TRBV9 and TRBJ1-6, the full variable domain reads DSGVTQTPKHLITATGQRVTLRCSPRSGDLSVYWYQQSLDQGLQFLIQYYNGEERAKGNILERFSAQQFPDLHSELNLSSLELGDSALYFCASSVGPISPLHFGNGTRLTVT.